Each of the 22 T cell receptor beta chains below was sequenced from the same sample in a study of CD8+ T cells in alopecia areata (dated by TCRdb to 2017 to 2018). The treatment or condition label, read with the paper, signifies: oral pan-JAK inhibitor, 5-10 mg twice daily. Receptors were amplified or captured by the immunoSEQ multiplex PCR assay. For TCR sequencing, RNA was extracted from every sample and reverse transcribed into cDNA to serve as template. This is the immuneACCESS table as TCRdb keeps it, with only in-frame sequences that have V and J called. A part of the clones is gone; compared with another copy, unresolved V genes explain less than half, and the rest is unexplained. The sample data list some 170,000 clones, and 50% to 75% of these were observed just once. Under 20% of the sample comes from the top ten. Sample: CD4+ T cells sorted from blood, taken at approximately week 61, from a patient treated with tofacitinib. Source of these receptors: a human donor with alopecia areata.

This chain uses TRBV29-1 with TRBJ2-3; TRBD1 might be the D (5 bases). Germline V lookup: CDR1 SQVTM, CDR2 ANQGSEA. With 1 base removed from V and 4 bases from J, the gap between germline ends came to 12 bases. The CDR3 is 14 residues long. CDR3 protein: CSVEGQHSPDTQYF. CDR3 nucleotide sequence: TGCAGCGTTGAAGGACAGCACTCACCAGATACGCAGTATTTT.

The CDR3 DNA reads TGTGCCAGCTCACCAAGGCAGGACCCCTACGAGCAGTACTTC. Translating gives CASSPRQDPYEQYF. The chain has TRBV18 and TRBJ2-7, with D uncertain. Trimming pared 2 bases from V and 2 bases from J, leaving 10 bases between. The CDR3 is made up of 14 amino acids. The V gene's germline CDR1 is KGHSH and CDR2 LQKENI.

The sample holds a few counts of this clone. V and J are TRBV6-5 and TRBJ1-2, with a tentative D call TRBD1 (6 bases). V was cut by 2 bases and J by 1 base, with 8 bases left in between. The CDR3 contains 14 residues. Per the germline V gene, CDR1 is MNHEY and CDR2 is SVGAGI. In DNA form, the CDR3 reads TGTGCCAGCAGTTACGGGACAAATAACTATGGCTACACCTTC. It yields the protein CASSYGTNNYGYTF.

This chain uses TRBV27 with TRBJ1-6; TRBD1 might be the D (5 bases). Trimming took 4 bases from V and 10 from J, leaving 17 bases between them. This CDR3 spans 15 amino acids. Germline V gene sequence: CDR1 MNHEY, CDR2 SMNVEV (reference sequence). CDR3 coding DNA: TGTGCCAGCAGTTCCTTGACAGAAGTTAGCTCACCCCTCCACTTT. It codes for CASSSLTEVSSPLHF.

In DNA, the CDR3 is TGCGCCAGCAGCCTTCTAGACGCCGGACTAGTTCCCGGGGAGCTGTTTTTT. Its protein product is CASSLLDAGLVPGELFF. The V call is TRBV4-1, the J call TRBJ2-2, with 7 positions matching TRBD2. Looked up from germline, CDR1 is MGHRA and CDR2 is YSYEKL. The CDR3 runs to 17 residues. After removal of 4 bases from V and 6 bases from J, the junction contained 14 bases not matched to a gene.

The CDR3 coding sequence is TGTGCTAGTGGTTTGGGCCCCACAGGGAGGGTGGAGACCCAGTACTTC. Translation: CASGLGPTGRVETQYF. This sequence joins TRBV12-5 and TRBJ2-5, with D maybe TRBD2 (7 bases). Germline V gene data show CDR1 as LGHNT and CDR2 as FRNRAP. The CDR3 consists of 16 residues. V was pared by 1 base and J by 5 bases, with 17 bases between.

The chain couples TRBV6-5 to TRBJ1-5; 10 bases map to TRBD1. V was clipped by 5 bases and J by 7 bases; unmatched bases: 5. Germline V gene sequence: CDR1 MNHEY, CDR2 SVGAGI. The CDR3 length is 14 residues. CDR3 bases: TGTGCCAGCAGTAGGACAGGGGGGAGCCAGCCCCAGCATTTT. It encodes CASSRTGGSQPQHF.

This clone was seen only a few times. The chain recombines TRBV7-6 with TRBJ1-2, with D possibly TRBD1 on 5 matching bases. This CDR3 contains 13 residues. V was trimmed by 5 bases and J by 8 bases, leaving 15 bases between them. Germline V gives CDR1 SGHVS, CDR2 FNYEAQ. CDR3 protein: CASSPGPSWGYTF. CDR3 DNA sequence: TGTGCCAGCAGCCCGGGGCCCTCCTGGGGCTACACCTTC.

The rearrangement links TRBV19 to TRBJ1-5; D is undetermined. Germline loops: CDR1 LNHDA, CDR2 SQIVND (reference sequence). The CDR3 is 15 amino acids. V was cut by 5 bases and J by 1 base, with 12 bases left in between. The CDR3 loop reads CASSPFGLSNQPQHF. DNA of the CDR3: TGTGCCAGTAGTCCTTTCGGATTGAGCAATCAGCCCCAGCATTTT.

The CDR3 sequence: CASSAPSGGDNEQFF. The CDR3 DNA reads as TGTGCCAGCAGCGCGCCTAGCGGGGGCGACAATGAGCAGTTCTTC. The rearrangement uses TRBV7-2 and TRBJ2-1, with 10 bases aligning to TRBD2. Germline loops: CDR1 SGHTA, CDR2 FQGNSA. The J segment lost 5 bases and the V segment lost 5 bases, leaving 6 bases of the junction unmatched. The CDR3 has 15 amino acids.

V usage is TRBV14 and J usage is TRBJ1-1; TRBD1 might be the D (6 bases). Germline CDR1 SGHDN, CDR2 FVKESK. The CDR3 covers 13 residues. V gave up 5 bases and J gave up 4 bases, with 11 bases separating them. The CDR3 nucleotides read TGTGCCAGCAGCGCAGTCAGGGGCACTGAAGCTTTCTTT. It is translated as CASSAVRGTEAFF.

The CDR3 sequence: CASSRDGPNTEAFF. DNA for the CDR3: TGCGCCAGCAGCCGCGACGGACCGAACACTGAAGCTTTCTTT. The chain joins TRBV5-1 to TRBJ1-1, with D hard to call. The germline CDR1 and CDR2 sequences are SGHRS and YFSETQ. The CDR3 sequence is 14 residues long. Trimming took off 4 bases at V and 1 base at J, with 11 bases between the two ends.

The chain links TRBV6-5 to TRBJ2-7, with 12 bases that match TRBD2. The length of the CDR3 is 14 residues. The ends lost 6 bases at V and 3 bases at J; junction bases unmatched: 3. Germline assignment: CDR1 MNHEY and CDR2 SVGAGI. CDR3: CASSGLAGSYEQYF. The CDR3 bases are TGTGCCAGCAGCGGACTAGCGGGGAGCTACGAGCAGTACTTC.

The J gene is TRBJ2-5, the V gene TRBV7-2; unclear D gene. The CDR3 runs to 12 residues. Germline V gene data show CDR1 as SGHTA and CDR2 as FQGNSA. Between the trimmed V and J ends, which lost 4 bases and 8 bases, there was a span of 11 bases. The CDR3 reads CASSYGGSTQYF. The CDR3 DNA sequence: TGTGCCAGCAGCTACGGTGGCAGTACCCAGTACTTC. Based on the CDR3 plus reference TRBV7-2 and TRBJ2-5, the full variable domain is GAGVSQSPSNKVTEKGKDVELRCDPISGHTALYWYRQSLGQGLEFLIYFQGNSAPDKSGLPSDRFSAERTGGSVSTLTIQRTQQEDSAVYLCASSYGGSTQYFGPGTRLLVL.

V and J are TRBV6-1 and TRBJ1-6; D is undetermined. V lost 0 bases and J lost 10, with 13 bases in between. Germline V gene sequence: CDR1 MNHNS, CDR2 SASEGT. This CDR3 is 15 amino acids long. CDR3 sequence reads: CASSEALQVYSPLHF. The CDR3 nucleotides read TGTGCCAGCAGTGAAGCGTTGCAGGTGTACTCACCCCTCCACTTT.

The J gene is TRBJ2-2, the V gene TRBV7-9; D remains ambiguous. The length of the CDR3 is 13 residues. Germline values: CDR1 SEHNR, CDR2 FQNEAQ (reference sequence). V was shortened by 3 bases and J by 6 bases, with 8 bases between the two germline ends. In DNA form, the CDR3 reads TGTGCCAGCAGCTTTAAGGTGGCCGGGGAGCTGTTTTTT. This codes for CASSFKVAGELFF.

This chain connects TRBV7-8 to TRBJ1-1, with D perhaps TRBD1 (6 bases). The V end lost 5 bases, the J end lost 11 bases, and 21 bases lay between the germline ends. This CDR3 is 14 amino acids long. The germline gives CDR1 SGHVS, CDR2 FQNEAQ. CDR3 amino acids: CASSPGQLGVDAFF. Written as DNA, the CDR3 is TGTGCCAGCAGCCCAGGACAGCTTGGCGTGGATGCTTTCTTT.

The gene calls are TRBV12-5 and TRBJ2-1; unclear D gene. V was pared by 0 bases and J by 6 bases, with 9 bases between. Germline V gives CDR1 LGHNT, CDR2 FRNRAP. The CDR3 spans 14 residues. The CDR3 nucleotides are TGTGCTAGTGGTTTGGTTGGACGCACCAATGAGCAGTTCTTC. Protein sequence: CASGLVGRTNEQFF.

The chain carries TRBV6-1 and TRBJ1-6, with 7 nucleotides matching TRBD1. J gave up 7 bases and V 3 bases, and 6 bases lay outside the gene matches. The CDR3 consists of 15 residues. Germline values: CDR1 MNHNS, CDR2 SASEGT. The CDR3 is CASSDSTGANSPLHF. The CDR3 nucleotides read TGTGCCAGCAGTGACTCAACAGGGGCCAATTCACCCCTCCACTTT.

There are a few counts of this clone. The chain employs TRBV7-2 and TRBJ2-7; 7 bases map to TRBD2. Germline assignment: CDR1 SGHTA and CDR2 FQGNSA. The J segment lost 4 bases and the V segment lost 4 bases, leaving 4 bases of the junction unmatched. The CDR3 has 13 amino acids. The CDR3 region has the DNA TGTGCCAGCAGCTCTCGGACTAGATACGAGCAGTACTTC. Translated: CASSSRTRYEQYF.

This clone was counted a few times. This sequence joins TRBV5-5 and TRBJ1-4; unclear D gene. V was pared by 6 bases and J by 0 bases, with 12 bases between. Germline V gene lookup returns CDR1 SGHKS and CDR2 YYEKEE (reference sequence). The CDR3 loop spans 15 amino acids. CDR3 bases: TGTGCCAGCACCAAACAGCGAGCAACTAATGAAAAACTGTTTTTT. Its protein is CASTKQRATNEKLFF. The whole variable domain, filled in from reference TRBV5-5 and TRBJ1-4, reads DAGVTQSPTHLIKTRGQQVTLRCSPISGHKSVSWYQQVLGQGPQFIFQYYEKEERGRGNFPDRFSARQFPNYSSELNVNALLLGDSALYLCASTKQRATNEKLFFGSGTQLSVL.

The V gene is TRBV7-9, the J gene TRBJ1-1; no reliable D call. This CDR3 is built from 12 residues. From germline, CDR1 is SEHNR and CDR2 FQNEAQ (reference sequence). The V end lost 0 bases, the J end lost 4 bases, and 3 bases lay between the germline ends. The CDR3 sequence: CASSLAGTEAFF. The DNA of the CDR3 is TGTGCCAGCAGCTTAGCGGGCACTGAAGCTTTCTTT.